The next 7 T cell receptor beta chains were all read from a single sample in a study. Treg sorting used a CD4+CD25+CD127-/low gate. TCRdb called the 5' RACE reads again in MiXCR, with one record for every CDR3 protein. The sample consists of roughly 11,000 distinct CDR3 sequences, 25% to 30% of them appearing once. Source material: Tregs sorted from a lymph node. Source of these receptors: a female donor with breast cancer.

The chain combines TRBV20-1 with TRBJ2-7; 9 bases align to TRBD2. Germline-derived CDR1 and CDR2 are DFQATT and SNEGSKA (reference sequence). The CDR3 runs to 13 residues. V was clipped by 5 bases and J by 6 bases; unmatched bases: 8. The CDR3 DNA follows: TGCAGTGCTGGGGCGGGGGGGCCCCTCGAGCAGTACTTC. Encoded protein: CSAGAGGPLEQYF.

The table lists this clonotype with a few counts. A much bigger clone sits one base away, suggesting this may be a read error. This chain joins TRBV15 and TRBJ1-5; D gene ambiguous. In germline, CDR1 is LNHNV, CDR2 YYDKDF (reference sequence). Trimming removed 6 bases from V and 0 bases from J, with 3 bases in between. This CDR3 spans 12 amino acids. CDR3 DNA sequence: TGTGCCACCAGTGATAGCAATCAGCCCCAGCATTTT. The encoded protein is CATSDSNQPQHF.

This chain joins TRBV6-1 and TRBJ1-1; possible D gene TRBD1, 6 bases. The length of the CDR3 is 17 residues. The germline CDR1 and CDR2 sequences are MNHNS and SASEGT. The V end lost 3 bases, the J end lost 0 bases, and 17 bases lay between the germline ends. The CDR3 sequence: CASSELPGTRMNTEAFF. CDR3 bases: TGTGCCAGCAGTGAGCTCCCAGGGACACGTATGAACACTGAAGCTTTCTTT.

As to this clonotype: A much larger clone differs from this one at a single base, so this may be a read error. V and J are TRBV20-1 and TRBJ2-1, with D perhaps matching TRBD2 (5 bases). V dropped 7 bases and J dropped 0 bases, with 13 bases sitting between them. The CDR3 has 14 residues. Germline CDR1 is DFQATT and CDR2 is SNEGSKA (reference sequence). The CDR3 region is CSVYTAGSYNEQFF. For the CDR3, the DNA is TGCAGTGTATATACGGCGGGCTCCTACAATGAGCAGTTCTTC.

The table lists this clonotype with a few counts. This chain links TRBV19 with TRBJ1-5; perhaps TRBD1 as D (5 bases). Germline CDR1 reads LNHDA; CDR2 reads SQIVND (reference sequence). The CDR3 has 17 amino acids. Trimming shortened V by 3 bases and J by 0 bases, and 15 bases separated the two germline ends. The chain's CDR3 is CASSMGPGRLSNQPQHF. CDR3 in DNA: TGTGCCAGTAGTATGGGACCGGGACGTCTTAGCAATCAGCCCCAGCATTTT.

The chain recombines TRBV20-1 with TRBJ1-5, with TRBD1 as a possible D gene (5 bases). Looked up from germline, CDR1 is DFQATT and CDR2 is SNEGSKA (reference sequence). Trimming left V 6 bases short and J 11 bases short, with 20 bases between. The CDR3 extends over 13 amino acids. CDR3 protein: CSARKASGETQHF. The CDR3 nucleotides read TGCAGTGCCCGGAAAGCGTCGGGGGAGACCCAGCATTTT.

In its sample, this clonotype was seen many times. V usage is TRBV30 and J usage is TRBJ2-7; D remains unclear. Looked up from germline, CDR1 is GTSNPN and CDR2 is SVGIG (reference sequence). The V and J ends lost 5 bases and 3 bases respectively, with 14 bases between them. CDR3 length: 13 amino acids. DNA for the CDR3: TGTGCCTGGGGCCCAACAACCAACTACGAGCAGTACTTC. It yields the protein CAWGPTTNYEQYF.